This record covers a single T cell receptor (beta chain). Its antigen is unknown. Base qualities were left out, and no much larger clone turns up one base away. This sample is part of a study of blood T cell repertoires in COVID-19 (dated by TCRdb to the early 2020s). With respect to the entire study: Samples covering the acute and convalescent phases of COVID-19 were provided by collaborators in the United States, Italy and Spain. The prospective study material was composed of cDNA or gDNA derived from T cells, B-cell-depleted T cells, or PBMCs. Sample metadata almost always included a de-identified subject ID, COVID-19 status, age in years and sex. Where HLA class I and class II types were available, the types were taken from metadata supplied by the sample provider, not from assay-based typing. The samples were drawn from two sources: the first 160 participants of the ongoing ImmuneRACE study, and 1,000 to 1,500 subjects contributed by 6 global collaborators. The repertoires were released in a freely available public database meant as a resource for research on the immune response to SARS-CoV-2. The dataset comprised deeply sampled blood TCRbeta repertoires from subjects exposed to, actively infected with, or recovered from COVID-19.

The full study reports these points: The amount of clinical and demographic metadata varied by source and participant and was provided uncurated.

Looking up the germline V gene (reference sequence) yields CDR1 WNHNN and CDR2 SYGVQD. From its cysteine to its phenylalanine, the CDR3 spans 13 amino acids. The entry retains the CDR3 DNA only, 39 bases that are in frame from base 1. From V the trimming removes 10 bases and from J it removes 9 bases, while the gene matches leave 8 bases of the junction unaccounted for. TCRbeta CDR3 regions were amplified from genomic DNA using the immunoSEQ Assay, a bias-controlled multiplex PCR. In the authors' own workflow: The number of nucleated cells in each sample was estimated by amplification of reference gene primers within the assay. Sequence reads were collapsed and filtered to measure the absolute abundance of every unique TCRbeta CDR3 rearrangement. For each sample, productive Simpson clonality was calculated as the square root of Simpson's diversity index across productive rearrangements. TCRdb provides this immuneACCESS table in a form limited to in-frame rearrangements. Some clones are lacking; in checked studies, under half of them reflect an unresolved V gene, and why the rest are absent is not known. That table supplies the V and J calls and clone size; D and trimming were determined from the DNA. This sample holds roughly 190,000 clones; about 80% were observed only once. In total, the top ten clones hold around 8% of the sample.

One collaborating source in Seattle enrolled patients during active infection and followed them longitudinally through the course of disease. Collaborating institutions collected whole blood in K2EDTA tubes following their own protocols. For TCRbeta analysis, collaborator samples were shipped as frozen whole blood, as isolated PBMCs, or as DNA extracted from either sample type. This sequence was found in a woman in her sixties or seventies with COVID-19, enrolled during active disease. The chain links TRBV10-1 with TRBJ2-1, and TRBD1 aligns with 11 junction nucleotides. The sample was peripheral blood. The DNA is TGCGCCACCGAATTGGGACAGGGGGGTGAGCAGTTCTTC. Protein translation: CATELGQGGEQFF.